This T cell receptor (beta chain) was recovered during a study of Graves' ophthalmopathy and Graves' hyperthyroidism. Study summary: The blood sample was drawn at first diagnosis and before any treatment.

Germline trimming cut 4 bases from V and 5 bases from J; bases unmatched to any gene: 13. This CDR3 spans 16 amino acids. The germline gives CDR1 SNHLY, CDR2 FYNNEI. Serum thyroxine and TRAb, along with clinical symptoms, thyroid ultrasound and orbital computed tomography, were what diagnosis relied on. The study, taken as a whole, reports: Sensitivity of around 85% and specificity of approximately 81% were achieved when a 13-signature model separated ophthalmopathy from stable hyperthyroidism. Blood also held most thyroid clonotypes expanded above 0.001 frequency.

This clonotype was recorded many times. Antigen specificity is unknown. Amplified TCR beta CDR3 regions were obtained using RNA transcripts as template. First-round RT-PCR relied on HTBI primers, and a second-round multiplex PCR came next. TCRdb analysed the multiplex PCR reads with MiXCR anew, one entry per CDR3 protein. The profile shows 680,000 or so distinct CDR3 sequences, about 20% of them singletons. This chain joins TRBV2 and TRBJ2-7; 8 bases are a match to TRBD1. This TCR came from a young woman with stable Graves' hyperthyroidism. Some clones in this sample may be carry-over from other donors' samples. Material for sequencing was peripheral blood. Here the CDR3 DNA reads TGTGCCAGCAGTGGACTCCGGGACAGGTTGCGACACGAGCAGTACTTC. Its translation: CASSGLRDRLRHEQYF.